This T cell receptor (beta chain) was identified during a study of T cell responses to AZD1222 COVID-19 vaccine. Study-wide results and limits: Every sample of the repertoires postdated the peak T cell response. Nearly half of spike-specific TCRs reportedly target unmutated variant regions. Only six people who got AZD1222 tested seropositive at baseline. Elevations in Spike-specific TCR breadth and depth followed administration of two AZD1222 doses.

Turning to this clone: Antigen unknown.

Per germline, CDR1 LGHDT and CDR2 YNNKEL (reference sequence). Deletions cut 6 bases from V and 10 bases from J, with 21 bases between. The CDR3 sequence is 15 residues long. Generated by immunoSEQ multiplex PCR, the TCRdb table keeps only in-frame clones and is missing some. The data hold just under 80,000 clones, with around 90% observed a single time. The source of this sequence is an adult who received the AZD1222 COVID-19 vaccine. The chain is built from TRBV3-1 (or the pseudogene TRBV3-2) and TRBJ1-4; D might be TRBD1 (5 bases). Sequences were derived from peripheral blood, sampled 28 days after the second AZD1222 dose. CDR3 loop: CASSHRGDLDGKLFF. In DNA, the CDR3 is TGTGCCAGCAGTCATCGGGGGGACCTGGACGGAAAACTGTTTTTT.